The entry below describes one TCR beta chain. Its antigen remains undetermined. Qualities for individual bases were not recorded, and no much larger clone is one base off. According to the germline V gene, CDR1 reads MNHNS and CDR2 reads SASEGT. V and J are truncated by 4 bases and 8 bases respectively, leaving an intervening sequence of 12 bases. The CDR3 holds 13 amino acids from the cysteine to the phenylalanine. The read is trimmed to its CDR3 DNA, 39 bases read in frame from base 1. The library relied on the immunoSEQ multiplex PCR assay. RNA was extracted from all samples and reverse transcribed into cDNA, which served as template for TCR sequencing. First-strand cDNA was synthesized using SuperScript III with a 2:1 mix of oligo-dT and random hexamers. A synthetic immune receptor repertoire was used to assess amplification bias, and residual bias was removed computationally. As for the original processing: Raw reads were preprocessed to remove errors, and CDR3 was defined by IMGT conventions from the conserved cysteine to phenylalanine. Clonality was computed as 1 minus the Shannon entropy, with the entropy normalized by log2 of the number of productive unique TCRs. Whether scalp clones were CD4 or CD8 was inferred by matching scalp TCRbeta sequences against CD4 and CD8 repertoires sorted from blood. In TCRdb, the immuneACCESS table is reduced to in-frame sequences with V and J assigned. These tables do not hold every clone; where another copy was compared, an unresolved V gene accounts for under half, and the others remain unexplained. The V and J calls and clone size are taken from that table; D and trimming were inferred from the DNA. The sample has hundreds of thousands of clones on record, roughly two fifths of them singletons. Roughly 0.5% of the sample goes to the ten largest clones.

These data originate in a study of CD8+ T cells in alopecia areata (dated by TCRdb to about 2018). Context from the whole study: Treated patients were enrolled in an open-label pilot trial of oral tofacitinib, 5 to 10 mg twice daily, for moderate-to-severe alopecia areata. Tofacitinib was administered for 6 to 18 months, and 6 months of follow-up off drug were then conducted to assess delayed response and recurrence. In treated patients, disease severity was measured using the SALT score, which gives the percentage of scalp surface area affected. High-throughput TCRbeta sequencing was used to examine T cell clonal expansion in alopecia areata in both the C3H/HeJ mouse model and human patients. In humans, TCRbeta sequencing was performed on scalp tissue and on sorted CD4+ and CD8+ peripheral blood T cells from healthy controls and from patients with patchy or totalis/universalis alopecia areata. Biopsies were taken from tofacitinib-treated patients at baseline and at 4 and 24 weeks of treatment, and a later scalp biopsy was taken in several of the tofacitinib-treated patients. Scalp clonality was compared among normal scalp (n=4), patchy alopecia areata scalp (n=8), and alopecia totalis/universalis scalp (n=8). RNA was obtained with the PAXgene miRNA kit for fixed scalp, the miRNeasy kit for PBMCs, and the RNeasy kit for mouse skin. TCRbeta CDR3 regions were amplified by immunoSEQ multiplex PCR using 35 Vbeta forward and 13 Jbeta reverse primers.

The treatment or condition label corresponds to: oral pan-JAK inhibitor, 5-10 mg twice daily. From alopecia areata patients, peripheral blood was collected along with lesional scalp punch biopsies. After PBMCs were isolated by density centrifugation and stained for CD3, CD4 and CD8, a FACSAria was used to sort CD4+ and CD8+ T cells. Results the study describes overall, beyond this receptor: Compared with normal scalp, lesional scalp had higher clonality and more expanded CD8+ clones, particularly in alopecia totalis/universalis, a pattern that suggests antigenic drive. Many expanded lesional clones persisted in scalp and blood during tofacitinib treatment, which may partly explain relapse after stopping treatment. Scalp TCR repertoire analysis is complicated because resident alphabeta T cells in normal human skin are also sequenced, whereas mouse skin is dominated by gammadelta T cells. Compared with mice, TCR sequences shared between patients were less clear, possibly partly because of HLA diversity across the patient population. Because the treated cohort was small and included a single nonresponder, larger studies are needed to assess links between baseline CD8+ expansion and response. Tofacitinib significantly lowered scalp clonality and the number of expanded CD8+ clones among the top 100 scalp clones.

This TCR came from a human donor with alopecia areata. Recombination connected TRBV6-1 to TRBJ2-1, with the D gene uncertain. The material sequenced was CD4+ T cells sorted from blood, taken between weeks 30 and 35, from a patient treated with tofacitinib. At the DNA level, the sequence is TGTGCCAGCAGTGGATGGATAGGCGATGAGCAGTTCTTC. This yields the protein CASSGWIGDEQFF.